This is a list of T cell receptor beta chains from one sample in a study of human T cells and chemical hapten exposure. In TCRdb, the RACE reads were re-called with MiXCR into one record per CDR3 protein. The table records 100,000 to 150,000 distinct CDR3 sequences, 13% of them present only once. The sample consisted of whole blood, taken in connection with sensitization to the hapten diphenylcyclopropenone (DPC). Every receptor here comes from a woman under 30 with alopecia areata. Some clones in this sample may be carry-over from other donors' samples. Both conserved end residues are part of each CDR3. D genes are given only for firm matches. Expanded clones are given a class, and other clones once, few, many or no size at all.

clone size	J gene	D gene	V gene	CDR3 protein	CDR3 DNA
.	TRBJ2-3	.	TRBV11-1	CASSLRVEGTQYF	TGTGCCAGCAGCTTACGAGTTGAGGGTACGCAGTATTTT
.	TRBJ2-3	TRBD2	TRBV11-2	CASSFYSGGLPTSTDTQYF	TGTGCCAGCAGCTTCTATAGCGGGGGGCTCCCTACTAGCACAGATACGCAGTATTTT
.	TRBJ2-2	.	TRBV11-2	CASKPGHPTGELFF	TGTGCCAGCAAACCGGGACACCCCACCGGGGAGCTGTTTTTT
many	TRBJ2-3	.	TRBV7-7	CASSFVVADTQYF	TGTGCCAGCAGCTTCGTTGTCGCGGATACGCAGTATTTT
.	TRBJ1-5	TRBD1	TRBV6-5	CASSRQGSYSNQPQHF	TGTGCCAGCAGTCGACAGGGAAGCTATAGCAATCAGCCCCAGCATTTT
many	TRBJ1-5	.	TRBV28	CASSWGPNQPQHF	TGTGCCAGCAGTTGGGGCCCCAATCAGCCCCAGCATTTT
few	TRBJ2-5	.	TRBV20-1	CSASEGTQYF	TGCAGTGCTAGCGAAGGGACCCAGTACTTC
.	TRBJ2-1	.	TRBV9	CASSSWTAGDEQFF	TGTGCCAGCAGCTCGTGGACAGCTGGGGATGAGCAGTTCTTC
.	TRBJ1-4	.	TRBV21-1	CASPERGEVNEKLFF	TGTGCCAGCCCCGAAAGGGGGGAGGTTAATGAAAAACTGTTTTTT
.	TRBJ1-1	TRBD1	TRBV6-4	CARGGGPRGTEAFF	TGTGCCCGGGGAGGGGGCCCCCGGGGAACTGAAGCTTTCTTT
few	TRBJ1-1	.	TRBV10-3	CAITSLSTGTEAFF	TGTGCCATCACCTCTCTCAGTACGGGCACTGAAGCTTTCTTT
.	TRBJ2-1	.	TRBV6-4	CASSEWYNEQFF	TGTGCCAGCAGTGAGTGGTACAATGAGCAGTTCTTC
.	TRBJ2-2	.	TRBV4-3	CASSQLNPTGELFF	TGCGCCAGCAGCCAACTAAACCCCACCGGGGAGCTGTTTTTT
few	TRBJ2-1	.	TRBV12-5	CASGFTYNEQFF	TGTGCTAGTGGTTTCACCTACAATGAGCAGTTCTTC
many	TRBJ1-1	TRBD1	TRBV20-1	CSAKTGQGMAFF	TGCAGTGCTAAGACGGGACAGGGTATGGCTTTCTTT
few	TRBJ2-4	TRBD1	TRBV4-3	CASSQEGGPAKNIQYF	TGCGCCAGCAGCCAAGAAGGGGGCCCAGCCAAAAACATTCAGTACTTC
.	TRBJ1-1	TRBD1	TRBV12-3/TRBV12-4	CASSRDRAMNTEAFF	TGTGCCAGCAGCCGAGACAGGGCTATGAACACTGAAGCTTTCTTT
few	TRBJ1-4	TRBD1	TRBV20-1	CSARQGASNEKLFF	TGCAGTGCTAGGCAGGGGGCATCTAATGAAAAACTGTTTTTT
.	TRBJ2-7	TRBD1	TRBV6-2/TRBV6-3	CASSYSMNWRTGGPYEQYF	TGTGCCAGCAGTTACTCGATGAACTGGAGGACAGGGGGCCCCTACGAGCAGTACTTC
.	TRBJ1-5	.	TRBV7-6	CASSLVFGVGNQPQHF	TGTGCCAGCAGCTTAGTCTTCGGCGTTGGCAATCAGCCCCAGCATTTT
few	TRBJ2-3	TRBD2	TRBV29-1	CSVEGDSGGRYF	TGCAGCGTTGAAGGTGATAGCGGGGGTCGATATTTT
few	TRBJ2-1	.	TRBV7-6	CASSSTAGNEQFF	TGTGCCAGCAGCTCAACGGCTGGGAATGAGCAGTTCTTC
many	TRBJ2-5	.	TRBV12-3/TRBV12-4	CASSFKVGRGQETQYF	TGTGCCAGCAGTTTTAAGGTGGGGCGGGGTCAAGAGACCCAGTACTTC
.	TRBJ2-1	TRBD2	TRBV7-2	CASSPGAGFSYNEQFF	TGTGCCAGCAGCCCCGGAGCGGGGTTCTCCTACAATGAGCAGTTCTTC
few	TRBJ2-1	.	TRBV4-1	CASSQVFTDEQFF	TGCGCCAGCAGCCAAGTTTTTACGGATGAGCAGTTCTTC
once	TRBJ2-7	.	TRBV21-1	CASSKEGERF	TGTGCCAGCAGCAAAGAGGGAGAACGATTC
many	TRBJ1-2	.	TRBV29-1	CSVEVVYGYTF	TGCAGCGTTGAAGTAGTCTATGGCTACACCTTC
few	TRBJ2-5	.	TRBV1	CTSSQVRTSGEETQYF	TGCACCAGCAGCCAAGTTAGGACTAGCGGGGAAGAGACCCAGTACTTC
many	TRBJ1-1	.	TRBV28	CASSLRRPEAFF	TGTGCCAGCAGTTTAAGACGACCTGAAGCTTTCTTT
few	TRBJ2-1	.	TRBV20-1	CSVYPGIDNEQFF	TGCAGTGTCTACCCAGGGATCGACAATGAGCAGTTCTTC